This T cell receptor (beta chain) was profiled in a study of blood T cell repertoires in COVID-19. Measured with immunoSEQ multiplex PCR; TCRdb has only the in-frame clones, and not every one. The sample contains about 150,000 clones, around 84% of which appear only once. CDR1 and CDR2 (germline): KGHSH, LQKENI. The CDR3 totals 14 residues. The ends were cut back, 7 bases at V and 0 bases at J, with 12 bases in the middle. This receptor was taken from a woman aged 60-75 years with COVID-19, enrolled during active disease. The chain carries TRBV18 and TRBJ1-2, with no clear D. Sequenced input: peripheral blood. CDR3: CASFPGRPNYGYTF. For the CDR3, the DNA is TGTGCCAGCTTCCCCGGCAGGCCTAACTATGGCTACACCTTC.